This TCR beta chain is drawn from a study of memory B cells and T cells in multiple sclerosis (dated by TCRdb to between 2017 and 2018). As for the study more broadly: TCR beta repertoires of autoproliferating peripheral T cells were compared with the TCR beta repertoires of brain lesion-infiltrating T cells in multiple sclerosis patients. Two multiple sclerosis patients, for whom either brain lesions at autopsy or brain-infiltrating cells from biopsy were available, were included in TCR sequencing. Points the paper makes about the study in general: Because clone-set sizes differed between compartments, counts of shared clonotypes were influenced and normalization was required.

The immunoSEQ Platform was used to amplify TCRbeta CDR3 regions from extracted genomic DNA. Multiplex PCR, high-throughput sequencing and a vendor bioinformatics pipeline were combined in the immunoSEQ assay. Per the source publication's procedure: Non-productive sequences and CDR3s under 4 amino acids long were removed, and the clonotype frequencies in each sample were recalculated. Shared clonotypes were identified in immunoSEQ Analyzer 2.0 as identical CDR3 amino acid, V gene and J gene sequences. Repertoire overlap was normalized by dividing shared clonotype counts by the product of both clone-set sizes, with the result scaled by 1000 into arbitrary units. Not all clones reach the TCRdb copy of this immuneACCESS table, which keeps in-frame sequences only. Checked studies attribute under half of the gap to unresolved V genes and leave the rest unexplained. V and J calls and clone size are as listed in that table; D and trimming were resolved from the DNA. The sample table contains approximately 32,000 clones; only one count was recorded for around 86% of them. The ten most abundant clones make up roughly 2.5% of the sample.

A word on this clone: Its antigen is currently not known. No quality values exist for individual bases; no much larger clone is one base distant.

V and J lose 0 bases and 4 bases, and a span of 9 bases separates them. The CDR3 holds 14 amino acids from the cysteine to the phenylalanine. The kept DNA is CDR3 alone, 42 bases in frame from the first base. The germline V gene (reference sequence) specifies LNHDA as CDR1 and SQIVND as CDR2. After CFSE-labeled PBMCs were cultured without a stimulus, the autoproliferating (CFSEdim) and non-proliferating (CFSEhi) T cell fractions were sequenced separately. A total of roughly 5x10^7 CFSE-labeled PBMCs were cultured for 7 days without stimulus, and replicate wells were then pooled. PBMCs were labeled with approximately 0.5 uM CFSE and cultured in serum-free AIM-V medium without exogenous stimuli. PBMCs were obtained by Ficoll density gradient centrifugation and kept cryopreserved until use. Using a FACSAria III, live 7-AAD-negative cells were sorted, then washed with PBS and stored frozen at -80 degrees C as dry pellets.

Sequencing was performed on PBMCs from blood kept in culture. The chain is made from TRBV19 and TRBJ1-2; a confident D gene designation cannot be given. This sequence originates from a human donor with multiple sclerosis. The sequenced DNA: TGTGCCAGTAGTATAGAGCGGGGTATCTATGGCTACACCTTC. Translated, this gives CASSIERGIYGYTF.